This TCR beta chain is from a study of cytomegalovirus exposure and HLA in healthy donors. Turning to the study itself: Earlier findings included more than 95 million unique TCR beta sequences obtained from 150 million to 200 million T cells. Overall study findings and caveats: Per published reports, the classifier diagnosed cytomegalovirus status with high specificity and sensitivity.

This clone has a single count. As yet, its antigen is unknown. Primers: 60 Vbeta forward and 13 Jbeta reverse. Some clones are missing from TCRdb's copy, which holds only in-frame ones; the method was immunoSEQ multiplex PCR. The sample carries about 100,000 clones, around two thirds recorded once. The V gene lost 0 bases and the J gene lost 4 bases, with 13 bases spanning the gap. Germline values: CDR1 SGHRS, CDR2 YFSETQ. The CDR3 contains 15 residues. This receptor was identified in a woman in her thirties or forties in good health and CMV-seropositive. Input material: PBMCs. The chain recombines TRBV5-1 with TRBJ1-2; possible D gene TRBD1, 5 bases. The CDR3 nucleotides read TGCGCCAGCAGCTTGGAAACAGGCCCCCTCTATGGCTACACCTTC. Its translation: CASSLETGPLYGYTF.